These 24 T cell receptor beta chains originate from one sample sequenced in a study of regulatory T cells in long-lasting Graves disease. Library construction for TCR beta used iRepertoire HTBI primers and Arm-PCR of CDR3 regions. MiXCR, applied by TCRdb to the multiplex PCR reads, yields one record per CDR3 protein. The repertoire consists of fewer than 400,000 distinct CDR3 sequences, with less than 25% occurring once and the leading ten covering roughly 20%. The time point is: persistent/refractory GD, antithyroid drugs over 5 years with positive TRAb. RNA extracted from PBMCs served as the sequencing template. The sequenced sample was peripheral blood mononuclear cells (PBMCs), obtained when the disease was refractory, from a patient treated with antithyroid drugs. These receptors all come from a female donor with Graves disease.

This rearrangement joins TRBV30 to TRBJ1-5, with a tentative D call TRBD1 (5 bases). V lost 0 bases and J lost 2, with 11 bases in between. There are 15 residues in the CDR3. Germline V CDR1 and CDR2: GTSNPN, SVGIG (reference sequence). The chain's CDR3 is CAWSVGSRGNQPQHF. Written as DNA, the CDR3 is TGTGCCTGGAGTGTAGGGTCCAGGGGCAATCAGCCCCAGCATTTT.

This rearrangement joins TRBV7-8 to TRBJ1-5, with D maybe TRBD1 (6 bases). This CDR3 has 13 residues. CDR1 and CDR2 (germline): SGHVS, FQNEAQ. V was cut by 5 bases and J by 9 bases, with 14 bases left in between. CDR3 amino acids: CASSHTLTGPQHF. The CDR3 DNA reads TGTGCCAGCAGCCACACCCTGACAGGGCCCCAGCATTTT.

The sample holds many counts of this clonotype. The genes are TRBV29-1 and TRBJ1-4; D is uncertain. V lost 5 bases and J lost 7, with 8 bases in between. The CDR3 length is 11 residues. The germline CDR1 and CDR2 sequences are SQVTM and ANQGSEA. The DNA of the CDR3 is TGCAGCGTTCGGCTAGGTGAAAAACTGTTTTTT. Its protein is CSVRLGEKLFF.

Turning to this clonotype: The junction does not match germline at one end; this may be a read error. The CDR3 DNA reads TGTGCTAGCAGCTTACTGGACACGAACACCGGGGAGCTGTTTTTT. This codes for CASSLLDTNTGELFF. This sequence joins TRBV7-7 and TRBJ2-2; perhaps TRBD1 as D (5 bases). The CDR3 spans 15 residues. The germline gives CDR1 SSHAT, CDR2 FNYEAQ (reference sequence).

This clonotype was seen many times. The chain is built from TRBV27 and TRBJ2-5; 9 bases are shared with TRBD2. There are 14 residues in the CDR3. The J segment lost 1 base and the V segment lost 6 bases, leaving 3 bases of the junction unmatched. Germline CDR1 and CDR2: MNHEY and SMNVEV (reference sequence). Here the CDR3 DNA reads TGTGCCAGCAGGCGGGAGGGCGTCCAAGAGACCCAGTACTTC. Encoded protein: CASRREGVQETQYF.

This clonotype appeared many times. The chain combines TRBV12-3 or TRBV12-4 with TRBJ1-6; D gene ambiguous. This CDR3 has 12 residues. Trimming took off 5 bases at V and 14 bases at J, with 13 bases between the two ends. DNA for the CDR3: TGTGCCAGCAGTGCAAACCTTGTGGCCCTCCACTTT. Translated, it gives CASSANLVALHF.

V usage is TRBV7-2 and J usage is TRBJ1-2; 9 nucleotides line up with TRBD1. The V and J ends lost 5 bases and 4 bases, in that order; junction bases with no gene match: 11. Germline-derived CDR1 and CDR2 are SGHTA and FQGNSA. This CDR3 contains 16 residues. Here the CDR3 reads CASSRPTGGAGYGYTF. CDR3 DNA: TGTGCCAGCAGCCGACCCACAGGGGGCGCCGGCTATGGCTACACCTTC.

V is TRBV20-1 and J is TRBJ2-6; D gene uncertain. Germline assignment: CDR1 DFQATT and CDR2 SNEGSKA (reference sequence). Trimming took off 0 bases at V and 4 bases at J, with 10 bases between the two ends. The CDR3 extends over 15 amino acids. The CDR3 loop reads CSARDAVGGANVLTF. The CDR3 coding sequence is TGCAGTGCTAGAGATGCGGTGGGAGGGGCCAACGTCCTGACTTTC.

The chain combines TRBV15 with TRBJ1-3; D unresolved. This CDR3 region has 17 residues. From germline, CDR1 is LNHNV and CDR2 YYDKDF (reference sequence). V was pared by 0 bases and J by 0 bases, with 12 bases between. Written as DNA, the CDR3 is TGTGCCACCAGCAGAGAAGGCGGGATCAACTCTGGAAACACCATATATTTT. It is translated as CATSREGGINSGNTIYF.

This clonotype has at least ten counts. The gene calls are TRBV3-1 and TRBJ2-5; 10 nucleotides agree with TRBD2. This CDR3 is 16 amino acids long. CDR1 LGHDT and CDR2 YNNKEL come from the germline V gene (reference sequence). V shed 5 bases, J shed 5 bases, and the junction held 11 bases outside the gene matches. In DNA, the CDR3 is TGTGCCAGCAGCTCCCTGAATCTAGCGGGAGAGGAGACCCAGTACTTC. It specifies CASSSLNLAGEETQYF.

The genes are TRBV20-1 and TRBJ2-5, with a tentative D call TRBD2 (6 bases). V was shortened by 5 bases and J by 3 bases, with 16 bases between the two germline ends. The CDR3 contains 14 residues. Germline lookup yields CDR1 DFQATT and CDR2 SNEGSKA (reference sequence). This CDR3 reads CSADTGLAKETQYF. The CDR3 DNA reads as TGCAGTGCTGACACGGGACTCGCAAAAGAGACCCAGTACTTC.

The genes are TRBV15 and TRBJ1-6; D is unclear. Germline CDR1 reads LNHNV; CDR2 reads YYDKDF (reference sequence). The CDR3 loop spans 16 amino acids. V gave up 0 bases and J gave up 10 bases, with 16 bases separating them. CDR3 sequence reads: CATSRDRTARESPLHF. In DNA, the CDR3 is TGTGCCACCAGCAGAGATCGAACAGCTAGAGAATCACCCCTCCACTTT.

This clonotype was seen only a few times. Here the CDR3 reads CASSPPQSRYEQYF. The CDR3 DNA sequence: TGTGCCAGCAGCCCACCCCAAAGCCGTTACGAGCAGTACTTC. The J gene is TRBJ2-7, the V gene TRBV7-8; D is undetermined. Germline CDR1 and CDR2: SGHVS and FQNEAQ. This CDR3 spans 14 amino acids. V was shortened by 5 bases and J by 4 bases, with 15 bases between the two germline ends. Looking up the rest from reference TRBV7-8 and TRBJ2-7 gives the full variable domain: GAGVSQSPRYKVAKRGQDVALRCDPISGHVSLFWYQQALGQGPEFLTYFQNEAQLDKSGLPSDRFFAERPEGSVSTLKIQRTQQEDSAVYLCASSPPQSRYEQYFGPGTRLTVT.

Only a few counts were recorded for this clonotype. The DNA for the CDR3 is TGTGCCAGCAGCCGGGGACAGGCTGAGCAGTTCTTC. Translation gives CASSRGQAEQFF. This chain uses TRBV28 with TRBJ2-1; 8 bases fit TRBD1. The CDR3 has 12 amino acids. J lost 9 bases, V lost 6 bases, and 4 bases had no gene match. The V gene's germline CDR1 is MDHEN and CDR2 SYDVKM.

In regard to this clonotype: This clone may be a read error of a much larger clone one base away. The rearrangement uses TRBV12-5 and TRBJ1-4; 8 nucleotides match TRBD1. Germline V lookup: CDR1 LGHNT, CDR2 FRNRAP. CDR3 length: 13 residues. CDR3 nucleotide sequence: TGTGCTAGTGGTCAACAGGGGGATGAAAAACTGGTTTTT. Amino acids: CASGQQGDEKLVF.

V usage is TRBV6-1 and J usage is TRBJ1-5; the match to TRBD1 covers 9 bases. CDR1 and CDR2 (germline): MNHNS, SASEGT. This CDR3 is 15 amino acids long. V shed 5 bases, J shed 3 bases, and the junction held 5 bases outside the gene matches. The CDR3 nucleotides are TGTGCCAGCAGTCCGACAGGGGGACCCAATCAGCCCCAGCATTTT. Amino acids: CASSPTGGPNQPQHF.

This clonotype was detected ten times or more. This chain links TRBV12-3 or TRBV12-4 with TRBJ2-2; D ambiguous. CDR3 length: 15 residues. Trimming cost V 2 bases and J 3 bases, with 10 bases left between them. DNA of the CDR3: TGTGCCAGCAGTTTACTACTAATTGACACCGGGGAGCTGTTTTTT. Its protein is CASSLLLIDTGELFF.

This clonotype was recorded many times. The chain employs TRBV2 and TRBJ1-5; TRBD1 is a possible D gene (5 bases). CDR3 size: 13 residues. The germline gives CDR1 SNHLY, CDR2 FYNNEI. Trimming took off 4 bases at V and 10 bases at J, with 14 bases between the two ends. CDR3 nucleotides: TGTGCCAGCAGTGGGGGCATCCTACAACCCCAGCATTTT. This encodes CASSGGILQPQHF.

The chain recombines TRBV20-1 with TRBJ1-3; D is unresolved. This CDR3 region has 16 residues. Germline V lookup: CDR1 DFQATT, CDR2 SNEGSKA (reference sequence). Trimming took 4 bases from V and 0 from J, leaving 16 bases between them. In DNA, the CDR3 is TGCAGTGCTACACCCTCGGCGGGTCCCTCTGGAAACACCATATATTTT. Protein product: CSATPSAGPSGNTIYF.

In this sample, this clonotype turned up many times. The chain combines TRBV5-5 with TRBJ2-7; tentative D call: TRBD1 (6 bases). Per germline, CDR1 SGHKS and CDR2 YYEKEE (reference sequence). V lost 3 bases and J lost 0, with 10 bases in between. This CDR3 is built from 14 residues. The CDR3 protein is CASSWDKVSYEQYF. The CDR3 coding sequence is TGTGCCAGCAGCTGGGACAAAGTCTCCTACGAGCAGTACTTC.

This chain uses TRBV6-2 or TRBV6-3 with TRBJ2-6; no firm D call. The ends were cut back, 5 bases at V and 0 bases at J, with 14 bases in the middle. Germline V gene lookup returns CDR1 MNHEY and CDR2 SVGEGT. The CDR3 sequence is 17 residues long. In nucleotides, the CDR3 is TGTGCCAGCAGTCCCCATCTTATCAGCTCTGGGGCCAACGTCCTGACTTTC. Protein sequence: CASSPHLISSGANVLTF.

About this clonotype: It is likely a read error, because the conserved phenylalanine at the end of the CDR3 is missing. This rearrangement joins TRBV3-1 to TRBJ1-2, with TRBD1 as a possible D gene (6 bases). The CDR3 totals 14 residues. CDR1 and CDR2 (germline): LGHDT, YNNKEL (reference sequence). The V and J ends lost 1 base and 6 bases respectively, with 12 bases between them. CDR3 DNA sequence: TGTGCCAGCAGCCAAGTTTCCAGGGGCGATGGCTACACCCTC. Translation: CASSQVSRGDGYTL.

This clonotype was counted many times. V gene TRBV7-2 combines with J gene TRBJ2-7; weak D call: TRBD1 (6 bases). CDR3 size: 13 residues. Germline V gene sequence: CDR1 SGHTA, CDR2 FQGNSA. Trimming stripped 1 base from V and 2 bases from J, with 6 bases between. The CDR3 sequence: CASSLGTAYEQYF. Here the CDR3 DNA reads TGTGCCAGCAGCTTAGGGACAGCCTACGAGCAGTACTTC.

At least ten counts were recorded for this clonotype. The chain has TRBV2 and TRBJ1-1; 9 nucleotides agree with TRBD1. The V segment lost 6 bases and the J segment 4 bases; nucleotides outside the gene matches: 9. Germline lookup yields CDR1 SNHLY and CDR2 FYNNEI. CDR3 length: 15 amino acids. The CDR3 here is CASRSGTGLSTEAFF. The CDR3 DNA reads TGTGCCAGCAGATCCGGGACAGGGTTGTCCACTGAAGCTTTCTTT.